The rows below give T cell receptor beta chains drawn from one sample of a study of OX40 agonist ivuxolimab in advanced cancers. The repertoire was sequenced with immunoSEQ multiplex PCR; TCRdb's copy has only in-frame clones and lacks some. The data contain approximately 88,000 clones, 70% to 90% of them seen just once; the ten biggest clones take up about 0.28%. Here the sequenced sample was CD4+ or CD8+ T cells sorted from blood, taken in a trial of the OX40 agonist ivuxolimab. The receptor source for this set is an adult with an advanced solid tumor such as melanoma, head and neck, liver or kidney cancer. Both conserved end residues are part of each CDR3. The order of the fields is V gene, CDR3 protein.

TRBV2	CASTPQGVGTGELFF
TRBV4-2	CASSQPSGTASYEQYF
TRBV2	CASSQDSSLNQPQHF
TRBV6-6	CASINFGTGAQPQHF
TRBV2	CATQDRSNTGELFF
TRBV30	CAWASTGVYEQYF
TRBV30	CAWSGADSYNEQFF
TRBV5-1	CASSLIGEMNTEAFF
TRBV6-4	CATTGLAVVTDTQYF
TRBV14	CASSQVRGGELFF
TRBV4-1	CASSHPTSGATETQYF
TRBV10-2	CASSKTTGSSYNSPLHF
TRBV5-6	CASTFGVGNGEQYF
TRBV5-1	CASSLEGYGSKNIQYF
TRBV6-1	CASIRPGSYEQYF
TRBV6-5	CASSFSGSYEQYF
TRBV2	CASSDPSGGSYEQYF
TRBV5-1	CASSLAGASNEQFF
TRBV10-2	CASSDKRSNQPQHF
TRBV15	CATSRGQGVTDTQYF
TRBV4-3	CASSQEGQGSYEQYF